The source of this TCR beta chain is a study of cytomegalovirus exposure and HLA in healthy donors. Across the study: Researchers found that around 80% of just under 400 genotyped donors fell within the Caucasian-associated ancestry cluster.

The PCR employed 60 Vbeta primers together with 13 Jbeta primers. As originally analysed: Around 10 million of the approximately 80 million unique TCR beta chains counted in a later analysis were shared. The assay was immunoSEQ multiplex PCR, and TCRdb's table has in-frame clones only and misses some. V and J calls and clone size come straight from that table; D and trimming were deduced from the DNA. The table lists over 85,000 clones, 60% to 80% of them singletons. Concerning this clone itself: Its cognate antigen is unknown.

In germline, CDR1 is MGHRA, CDR2 YSYEKL. The CDR3 is 14 amino acids. V shed 1 base and J shed 7 bases, with 11 bases lying between them. Study-wide findings and caveats: Later on, a genetic analysis was performed. It linked a missense variant in DCLRE1C with V- and J-gene trimming of TCR beta. Later, an analysis showed that TCR beta chains associated with HLA were more clonally expanded than others that were equally common.

Sequences were obtained from PBMCs. The TCR originated in a man aged 35 to 55 in good health and CMV-seronegative. This chain uses TRBV4-1 with TRBJ2-1; D unclear. The CDR3 DNA is TGCGCCAGCAGCCAAGTGCTAGTAACTAATGAGCAGTTCTTC. Protein sequence: CASSQVLVTNEQFF.